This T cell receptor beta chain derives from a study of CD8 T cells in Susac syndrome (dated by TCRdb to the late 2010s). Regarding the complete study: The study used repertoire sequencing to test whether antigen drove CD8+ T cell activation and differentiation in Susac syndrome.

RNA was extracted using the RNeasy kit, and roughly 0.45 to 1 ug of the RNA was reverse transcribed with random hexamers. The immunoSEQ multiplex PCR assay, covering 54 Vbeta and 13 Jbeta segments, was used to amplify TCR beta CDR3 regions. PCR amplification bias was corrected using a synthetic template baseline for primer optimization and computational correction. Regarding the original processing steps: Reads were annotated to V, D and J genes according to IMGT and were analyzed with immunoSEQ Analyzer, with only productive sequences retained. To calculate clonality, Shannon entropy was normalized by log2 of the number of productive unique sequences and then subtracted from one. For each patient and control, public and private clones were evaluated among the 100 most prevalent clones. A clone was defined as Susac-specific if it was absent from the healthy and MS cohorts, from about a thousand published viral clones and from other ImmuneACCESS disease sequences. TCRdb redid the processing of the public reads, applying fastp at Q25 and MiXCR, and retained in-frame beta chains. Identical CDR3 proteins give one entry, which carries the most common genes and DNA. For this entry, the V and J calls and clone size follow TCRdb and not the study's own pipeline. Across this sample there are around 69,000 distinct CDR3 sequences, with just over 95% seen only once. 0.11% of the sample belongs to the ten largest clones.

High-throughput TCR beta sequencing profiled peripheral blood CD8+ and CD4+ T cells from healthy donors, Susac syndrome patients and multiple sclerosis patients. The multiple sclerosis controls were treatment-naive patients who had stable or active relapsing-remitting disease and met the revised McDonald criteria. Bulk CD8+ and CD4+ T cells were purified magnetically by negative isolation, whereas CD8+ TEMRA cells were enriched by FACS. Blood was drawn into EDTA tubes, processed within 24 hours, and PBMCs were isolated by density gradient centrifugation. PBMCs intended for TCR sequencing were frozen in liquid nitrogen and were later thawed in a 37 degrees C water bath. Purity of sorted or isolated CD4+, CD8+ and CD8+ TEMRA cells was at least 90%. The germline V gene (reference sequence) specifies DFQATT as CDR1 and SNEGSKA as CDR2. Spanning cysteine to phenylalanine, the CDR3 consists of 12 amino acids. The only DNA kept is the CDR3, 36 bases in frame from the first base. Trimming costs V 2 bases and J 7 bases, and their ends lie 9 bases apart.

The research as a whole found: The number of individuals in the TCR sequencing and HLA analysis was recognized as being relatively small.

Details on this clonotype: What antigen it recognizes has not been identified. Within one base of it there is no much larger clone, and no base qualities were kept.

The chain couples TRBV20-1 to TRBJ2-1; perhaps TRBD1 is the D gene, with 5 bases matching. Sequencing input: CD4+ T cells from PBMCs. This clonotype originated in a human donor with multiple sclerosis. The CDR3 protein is CSARRQLNEQFF. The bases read TGCAGTGCTAGAAGACAGCTTAATGAGCAGTTCTTC.